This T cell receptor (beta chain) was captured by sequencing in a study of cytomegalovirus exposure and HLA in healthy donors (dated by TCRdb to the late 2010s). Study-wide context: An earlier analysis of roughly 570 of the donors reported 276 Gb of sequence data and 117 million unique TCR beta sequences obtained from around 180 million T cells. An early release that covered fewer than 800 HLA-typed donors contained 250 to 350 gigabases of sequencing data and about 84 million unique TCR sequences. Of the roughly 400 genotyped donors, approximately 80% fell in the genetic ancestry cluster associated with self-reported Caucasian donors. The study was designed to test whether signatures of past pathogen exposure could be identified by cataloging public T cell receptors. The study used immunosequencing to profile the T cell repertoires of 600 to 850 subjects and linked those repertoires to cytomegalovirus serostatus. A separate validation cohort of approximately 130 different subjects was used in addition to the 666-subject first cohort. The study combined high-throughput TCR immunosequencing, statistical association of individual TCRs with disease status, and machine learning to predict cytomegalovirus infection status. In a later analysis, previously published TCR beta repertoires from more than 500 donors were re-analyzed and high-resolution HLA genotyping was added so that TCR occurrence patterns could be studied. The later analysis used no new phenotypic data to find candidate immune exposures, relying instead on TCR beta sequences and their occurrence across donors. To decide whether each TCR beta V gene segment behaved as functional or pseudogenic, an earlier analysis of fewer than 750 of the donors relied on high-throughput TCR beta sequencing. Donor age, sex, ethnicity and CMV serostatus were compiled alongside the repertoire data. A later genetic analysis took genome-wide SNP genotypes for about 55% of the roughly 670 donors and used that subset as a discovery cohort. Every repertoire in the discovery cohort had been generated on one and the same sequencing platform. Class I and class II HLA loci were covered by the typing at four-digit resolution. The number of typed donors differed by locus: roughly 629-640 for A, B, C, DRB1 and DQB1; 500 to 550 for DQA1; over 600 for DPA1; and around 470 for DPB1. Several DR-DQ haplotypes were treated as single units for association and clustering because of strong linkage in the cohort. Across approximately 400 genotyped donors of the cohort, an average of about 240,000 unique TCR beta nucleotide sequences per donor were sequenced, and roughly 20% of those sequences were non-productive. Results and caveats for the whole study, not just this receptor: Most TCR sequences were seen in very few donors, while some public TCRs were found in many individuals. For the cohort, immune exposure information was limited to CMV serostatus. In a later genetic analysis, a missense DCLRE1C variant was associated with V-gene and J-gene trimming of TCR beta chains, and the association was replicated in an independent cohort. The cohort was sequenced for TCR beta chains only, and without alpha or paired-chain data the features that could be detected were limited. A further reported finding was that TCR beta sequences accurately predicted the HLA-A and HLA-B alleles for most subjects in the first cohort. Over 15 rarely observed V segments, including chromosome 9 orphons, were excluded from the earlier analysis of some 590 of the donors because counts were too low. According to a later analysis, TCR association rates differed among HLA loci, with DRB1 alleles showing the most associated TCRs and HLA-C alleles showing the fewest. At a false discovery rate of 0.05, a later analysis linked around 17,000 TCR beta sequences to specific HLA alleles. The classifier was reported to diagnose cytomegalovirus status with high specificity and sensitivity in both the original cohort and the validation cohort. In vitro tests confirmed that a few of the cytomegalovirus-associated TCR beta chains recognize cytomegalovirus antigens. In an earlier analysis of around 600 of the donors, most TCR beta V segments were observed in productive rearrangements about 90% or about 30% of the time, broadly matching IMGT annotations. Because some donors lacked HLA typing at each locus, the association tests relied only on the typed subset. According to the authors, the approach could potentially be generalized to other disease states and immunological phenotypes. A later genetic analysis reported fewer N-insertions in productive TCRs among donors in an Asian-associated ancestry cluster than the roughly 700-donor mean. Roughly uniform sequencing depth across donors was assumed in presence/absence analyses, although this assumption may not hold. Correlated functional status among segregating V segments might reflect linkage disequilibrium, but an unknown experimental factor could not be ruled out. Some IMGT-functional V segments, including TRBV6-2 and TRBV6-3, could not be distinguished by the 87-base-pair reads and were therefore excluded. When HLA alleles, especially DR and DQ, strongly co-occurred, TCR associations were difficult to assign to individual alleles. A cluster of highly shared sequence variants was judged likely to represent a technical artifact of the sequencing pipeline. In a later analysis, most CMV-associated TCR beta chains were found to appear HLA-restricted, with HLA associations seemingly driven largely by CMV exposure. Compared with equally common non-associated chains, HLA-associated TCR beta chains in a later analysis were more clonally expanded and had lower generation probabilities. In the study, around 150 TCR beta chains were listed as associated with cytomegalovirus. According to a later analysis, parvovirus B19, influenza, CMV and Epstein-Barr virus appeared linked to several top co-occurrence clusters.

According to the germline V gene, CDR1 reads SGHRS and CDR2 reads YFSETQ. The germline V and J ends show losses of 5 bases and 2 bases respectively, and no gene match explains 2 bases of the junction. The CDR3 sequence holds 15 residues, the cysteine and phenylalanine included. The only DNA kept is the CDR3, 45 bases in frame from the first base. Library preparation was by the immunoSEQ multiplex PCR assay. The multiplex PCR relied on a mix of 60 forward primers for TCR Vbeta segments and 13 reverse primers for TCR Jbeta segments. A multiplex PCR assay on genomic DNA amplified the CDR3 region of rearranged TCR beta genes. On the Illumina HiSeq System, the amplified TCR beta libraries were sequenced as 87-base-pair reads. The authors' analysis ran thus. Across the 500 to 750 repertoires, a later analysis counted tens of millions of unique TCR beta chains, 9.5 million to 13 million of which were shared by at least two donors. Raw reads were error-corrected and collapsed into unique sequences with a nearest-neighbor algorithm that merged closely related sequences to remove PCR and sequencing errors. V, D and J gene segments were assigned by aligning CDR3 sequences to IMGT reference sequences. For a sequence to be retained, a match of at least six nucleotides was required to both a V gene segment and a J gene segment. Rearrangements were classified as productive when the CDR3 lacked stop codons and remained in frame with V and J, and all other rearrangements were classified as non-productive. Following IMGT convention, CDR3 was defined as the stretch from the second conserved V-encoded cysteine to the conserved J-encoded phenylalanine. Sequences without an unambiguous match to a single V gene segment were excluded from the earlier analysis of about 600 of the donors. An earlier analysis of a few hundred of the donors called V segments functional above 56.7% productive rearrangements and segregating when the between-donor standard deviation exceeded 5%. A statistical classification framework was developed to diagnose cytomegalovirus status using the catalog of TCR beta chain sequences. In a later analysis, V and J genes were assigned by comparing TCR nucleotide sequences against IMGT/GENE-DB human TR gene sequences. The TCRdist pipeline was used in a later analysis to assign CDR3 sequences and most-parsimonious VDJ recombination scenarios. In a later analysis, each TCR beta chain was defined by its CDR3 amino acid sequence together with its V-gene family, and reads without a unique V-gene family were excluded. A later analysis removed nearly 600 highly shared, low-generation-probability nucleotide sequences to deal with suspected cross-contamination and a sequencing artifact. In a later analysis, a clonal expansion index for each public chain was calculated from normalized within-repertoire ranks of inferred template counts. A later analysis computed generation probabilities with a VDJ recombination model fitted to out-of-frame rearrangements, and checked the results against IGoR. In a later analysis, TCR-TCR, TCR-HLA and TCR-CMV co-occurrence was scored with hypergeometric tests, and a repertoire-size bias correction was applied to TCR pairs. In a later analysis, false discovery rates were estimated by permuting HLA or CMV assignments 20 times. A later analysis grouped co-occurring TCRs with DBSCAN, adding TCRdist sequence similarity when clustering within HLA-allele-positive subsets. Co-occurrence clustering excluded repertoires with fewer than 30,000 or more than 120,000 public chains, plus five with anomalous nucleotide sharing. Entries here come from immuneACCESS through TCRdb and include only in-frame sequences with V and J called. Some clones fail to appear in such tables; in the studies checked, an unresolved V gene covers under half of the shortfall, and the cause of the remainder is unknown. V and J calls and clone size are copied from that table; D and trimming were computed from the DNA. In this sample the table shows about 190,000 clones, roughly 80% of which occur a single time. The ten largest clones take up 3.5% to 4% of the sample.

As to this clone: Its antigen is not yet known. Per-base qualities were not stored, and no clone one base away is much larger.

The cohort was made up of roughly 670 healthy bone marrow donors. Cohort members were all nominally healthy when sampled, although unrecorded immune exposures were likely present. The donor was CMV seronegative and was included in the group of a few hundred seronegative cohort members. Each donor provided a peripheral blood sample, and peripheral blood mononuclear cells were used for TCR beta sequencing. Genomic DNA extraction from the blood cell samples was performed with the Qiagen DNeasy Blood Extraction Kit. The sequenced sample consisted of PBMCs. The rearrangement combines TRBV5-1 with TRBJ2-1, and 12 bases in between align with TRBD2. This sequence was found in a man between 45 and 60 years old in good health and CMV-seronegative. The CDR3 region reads CASSPSGGAYNEQFF. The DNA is TGCGCCAGCAGTCCTAGCGGGGGGGCCTACAATGAGCAGTTCTTC.